The present TCR beta chain was sequenced within a study of blood T cell repertoires in COVID-19. For the study at large: Samples taken during acute and convalescent COVID-19 were collected in the United States, Italy and Spain. The cDNA or gDNA used as material had been derived from T cells, B-cell-depleted T cells, or PBMCs.

Methods used by the authors: Reference gene primers were amplified, and this amplification served to estimate nucleated cell counts. Sequencing used immunoSEQ multiplex PCR; TCRdb keeps in-frame clones, though not all of them. Clone size and V and J calls were adopted from that table, with D and trimming inferred from the DNA. The sample contains 230,000 or so clones, roughly 89% of which appear only once. Germline CDR1 reads SGHAT; CDR2 reads FQNNGV. The CDR3 spans 15 residues. V shed 3 bases and J 7 bases; nucleotides not matched to a gene: 6. The chain uses TRBV11-2 and TRBJ1-6; 7 bases agree with TRBD1. This receptor was obtained from a woman between 35 and 50 years old who had recovered from COVID-19. Material for sequencing was peripheral blood. The CDR3: CASSFRQGGNSPLHF. The CDR3 region has the DNA TGTGCCAGCAGCTTTCGACAGGGCGGGAATTCACCCCTCCACTTT.